The subject of this entry is one TCR beta chain. The sample originates from a study of identical twins. V was clipped by 10 bases and J by 7 bases; unmatched bases: 15. Germline V gene data show CDR1 as MNHEY and CDR2 as SMNVEV (reference sequence). This CDR3 spans 15 amino acids. TCRdb re-called the 5' RACE reads with MiXCR, one entry per CDR3 protein. This table holds around 490,000 distinct CDR3 sequences, 14% found once. These data were likewise used in another study, on yellow fever vaccine responses in identical twins.

The J gene is TRBJ1-1, the V gene TRBV27; 10 bases align to TRBD1. The sequenced sample consisted of CD4+ T cells sorted from blood. This clonotype was obtained from a woman under 30 in good health. In nucleotides, the CDR3 is TGTGCCACCTGGGGGACCGGGACAGGGGAAATTGAAGCTTTCTTT. This codes for CATWGTGTGEIEAFF.